The 13 T cell receptor beta chains listed next were all sequenced from one sample in a study of Graves' ophthalmopathy and Graves' hyperthyroidism. RNA served as the template for amplifying TCR beta CDR3 regions. A first-round RT-PCR used HTBI primers, followed by a second-round multiplex PCR. Via MiXCR, TCRdb re-called the multiplex PCR reads, giving one row per CDR3 protein. The sample shows a few hundred thousand distinct CDR3 sequences, roughly 17% of them seen only once. The sample taken for sequencing was peripheral blood. The receptors were gathered from an adult woman with stable Graves' hyperthyroidism.

To note about this clonotype: A single base separates this from a much larger clone, so it may be a read error. A read error is likely, as this CDR3 ends without the conserved phenylalanine or tryptophan. In nucleotides, the CDR3 is TGTGCCAGCAGATATCCGGGGGCGCATGGCTACACCCTC. It encodes CASRYPGAHGYTL. The rearrangement links TRBV12-3 or TRBV12-4 to TRBJ1-2, with D tentatively TRBD1 (6 bases). CDR3 length: 13 amino acids. V was pared by 6 bases and J by 6 bases, with 14 bases between.

In nucleotides, the CDR3 is TGTGCCAGCAGCGTAGGGGGGGATAATTCACCCCTCCACTTT. Its translation: CASSVGGDNSPLHF. The V and J genes are TRBV9 and TRBJ1-6; the D gene is possibly TRBD1 (5 bases). V was clipped by 0 bases and J by 5 bases, with 6 bases between them. The CDR3 consists of 14 residues. Germline V gene lookup returns CDR1 SGDLS and CDR2 YYNGEE.

The sample holds many counts of this clonotype. The chain carries TRBV27 and TRBJ2-7; D is possibly TRBD1 or TRBD2 (5 bases each). CDR1 is MNHEY, CDR2 SMNVEV, per germline (reference sequence). The CDR3 totals 15 residues. V was cut by 4 bases and J by 3 bases, with 16 bases left in between. Written as DNA, the CDR3 is TGTGCCAGCAGTTCGTATGGGGGTCACGGCTACGAGCAGTACTTC. It specifies CASSSYGGHGYEQYF.

The chain links TRBV6-2 or TRBV6-3 to TRBJ1-1; D is undetermined. V was clipped by 4 bases and J by 1 base, with 16 bases between them. Per germline, CDR1 MNHEY and CDR2 SVGEGT. The CDR3 sequence is 16 residues long. The CDR3 region has the DNA TGTGCCAGCAGTTCAGGTGGTGGGCAGGAGAACACTGAAGCTTTCTTT. It specifies CASSSGGGQENTEAFF.

This clonotype was detected many times. The chain recombines TRBV4-3 with TRBJ1-2; 7 nucleotides agree with TRBD1. This CDR3 spans 14 amino acids. Per the germline V gene, CDR1 is LGHNA and CDR2 is YSLEER. Germline trimming cut 3 bases from V and 3 bases from J; bases unmatched to any gene: 4. The CDR3 here is CASSQAQGYYGYTF. CDR3 in DNA: TGCGCCAGCAGCCAGGCACAGGGGTACTATGGCTACACCTTC.

DNA of the CDR3: TGTGCCAGCAGCCAAGAGGGGAACAGTGGCTCACCCCTCCACTTT. It codes for CASSQEGNSGSPLHF. The chain uses TRBV3-1 and TRBJ1-6; no reliable D call. The CDR3 has 15 residues. Germline CDR1 is LGHDT and CDR2 is YNNKEL (reference sequence). With 0 bases removed from V and 10 bases from J, the gap between germline ends came to 13 bases. The variable domain in full, with the rest retrieved from reference TRBV3-1 and TRBJ1-6, is DTAVSQTPKYLVTQMGNDKSIKCEQNLGHDTMYWYKQDSKKFLKIMFSYNNKELIINETVPNRFSPKSPDKAHLNLHINSLELGDSAVYFCASSQEGNSGSPLHFGNGTRLTVT.

The rearrangement links TRBV15 to TRBJ2-6, with no clear D. The V end was cut by 0 bases, the J end by 0 bases, with 12 bases between. The CDR3 extends over 18 amino acids. CDR1 and CDR2 (germline): LNHNV, YYDKDF (reference sequence). CDR3 sequence: CATSRDRSRLSGANVLTF. CDR3 bases: TGTGCCACCAGCAGAGATCGATCCAGACTCTCTGGGGCCAACGTCCTGACTTTC.

The chain uses TRBV12-3 or TRBV12-4 and TRBJ1-2; unclear D gene. The CDR3 contains 13 residues. The germline V and J ends were trimmed by 2 bases and 8 bases, with 12 bases remaining between them. The CDR3 coding sequence is TGTGCCAGCAGTTTACTCCTTAGCCGGGGCTACACCTTC. It yields the protein CASSLLLSRGYTF.

This clonotype came up many times. This chain joins TRBV4-1 and TRBJ2-5; the match to TRBD1 covers 7 bases. J was trimmed by 4 bases and V by 1 base; bases with no gene match: 3. This CDR3 has 14 amino acids. Germline V lookup: CDR1 MGHRA, CDR2 YSYEKL. DNA of the CDR3: TGCGCCAGCAGCCAAGGACAGGGAATAGAGACCCAGTACTTC. Amino acids: CASSQGQGIETQYF.

The table lists this clonotype with many counts. This chain links TRBV29-1 with TRBJ1-1, with TRBD1 matching over 7 bases. The CDR3 is 15 amino acids. With V trimmed by 4 bases and J by 0 bases, 8 bases remained unmatched. From germline, CDR1 is SQVTM and CDR2 ANQGSEA. The CDR3 DNA reads as TGCAGCGTTGCCGGGACAGAGGACTTGAACACTGAAGCTTTCTTT. It codes for CSVAGTEDLNTEAFF.

This clonotype was seen many times. This chain uses TRBV2 with TRBJ1-5; D remains ambiguous. There are 13 residues in the CDR3. Germline V gene lookup returns CDR1 SNHLY and CDR2 FYNNEI. V lost 5 bases to trimming and J lost 4 bases, with 9 bases between them. The CDR3 DNA sequence: TGTGCCAGCAGTTGGCAGCAAAATCAGCCCCAGCATTTT. Its protein product is CASSWQQNQPQHF. The variable domain in full, with the rest retrieved from reference TRBV2 and TRBJ1-5, is EPEVTQTPSHQVTQMGQEVILRCVPISNHLYFYWYRQILGQKVEFLVSFYNNEISEKSEIFDDQFSVERPDGSNFTLKIRSTKLEDSAMYFCASSWQQNQPQHFGDGTRLSIL.

The table lists this clonotype with many counts. The gene calls are TRBV19 and TRBJ1-1, with D uncertain. The CDR3 contains 13 residues. The germline gives CDR1 LNHDA, CDR2 SQIVND (reference sequence). Trimming took 8 bases from V and 0 from J, leaving 10 bases between them. CDR3 in amino acids: CASGLGLNTEAFF. The CDR3 DNA sequence: TGTGCCAGTGGCCTCGGCTTGAACACTGAAGCTTTCTTT.

This clonotype was recorded at least ten times. This rearrangement joins TRBV11-2 to TRBJ1-3; the D is unclear. CDR3 size: 14 residues. Per the germline V gene, CDR1 is SGHAT and CDR2 is FQNNGV. With 0 bases removed from V and 3 bases from J, the gap between germline ends came to 6 bases. The CDR3 loop is CASSLDAGGNTIYF. The CDR3 bases are TGTGCCAGCAGCTTAGATGCCGGTGGAAACACCATATATTTT.